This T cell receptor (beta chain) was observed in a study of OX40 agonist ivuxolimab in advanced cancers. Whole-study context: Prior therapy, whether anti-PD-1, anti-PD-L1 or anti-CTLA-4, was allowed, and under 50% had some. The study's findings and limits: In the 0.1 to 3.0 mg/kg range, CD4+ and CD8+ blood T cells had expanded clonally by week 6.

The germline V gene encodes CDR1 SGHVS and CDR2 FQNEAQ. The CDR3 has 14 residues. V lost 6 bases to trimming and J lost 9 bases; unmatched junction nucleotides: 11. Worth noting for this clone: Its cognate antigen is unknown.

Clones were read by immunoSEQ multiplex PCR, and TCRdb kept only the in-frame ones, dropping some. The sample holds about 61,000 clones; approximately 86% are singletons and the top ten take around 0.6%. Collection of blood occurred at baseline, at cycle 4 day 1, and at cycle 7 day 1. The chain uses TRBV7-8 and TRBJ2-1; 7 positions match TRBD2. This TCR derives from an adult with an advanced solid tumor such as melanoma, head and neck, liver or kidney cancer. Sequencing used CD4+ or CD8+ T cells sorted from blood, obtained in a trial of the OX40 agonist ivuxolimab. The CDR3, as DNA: TGTGCCAGCAGTTGGACTAGTGGGAGCAGTGAGCAGTTCTTC. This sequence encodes CASSWTSGSSEQFF.